The 10 T cell receptor beta chains listed next were all sequenced from one sample in a study of blood T cell repertoires in COVID-19. Sequencing was performed with immunoSEQ multiplex PCR; in TCRdb, only in-frame clones are kept and a portion is missing. This table has about 140,000 clones, approximately 79% appearing once. Sequencing used peripheral blood. The receptors were gathered from a man aged 55 to 70 with acute or convalescent COVID-19.

V is TRBV28 and J is TRBJ1-6; possible D gene TRBD1, 5 bases. V lost 3 bases to trimming and J lost 9 bases, with 9 bases between them. In germline, CDR1 is MDHEN, CDR2 SYDVKM. The CDR3 runs 13 residues. The DNA for the CDR3 is TGTGCCAGCAGTTTCCGCGGGGGTTCACCCCTCCACTTT. Protein sequence: CASSFRGGSPLHF.

The rearrangement uses TRBV6-5 and TRBJ1-1; D perhaps matches TRBD1 (5 bases). Germline CDR1 MNHEY, CDR2 SVGAGI. The V gene lost 2 bases and the J gene lost 3 bases, with 7 bases spanning the gap. The CDR3 spans 13 residues. CDR3 DNA: TGTGCCAGCAGTTACGCCAGGGACACTGAAGCTTTCTTT. This sequence encodes CASSYARDTEAFF.

This clone was observed once. The rearrangement joins TRBV7-8 to TRBJ1-1, with D perhaps matching TRBD1 (5 bases). This CDR3 comprises 14 residues. V was cut by 1 base and J by 6 bases, with 12 bases left in between. CDR1 SGHVS and CDR2 FQNEAQ come from the germline V gene. CDR3 bases: TGTGCCAGCAGCTTAGTATTGGGGGAGGCTGAAGCTTTCTTT. Translating it yields CASSLVLGEAEAFF.

This chain uses TRBV2 with TRBJ2-7; 7 bases are shared with TRBD2. Germline CDR1 and CDR2: SNHLY and FYNNEI. This CDR3 region has 13 residues. V shed 6 bases, J shed 6 bases, and the junction held 8 bases outside the gene matches. The CDR3 region is CASRWGGSAEQYF. CDR3 nucleotide sequence: TGTGCCAGCAGGTGGGGGGGATCGGCCGAGCAGTACTTC.

This chain joins TRBV30 and TRBJ1-4, with D possibly being TRBD1 (5 bases). The germline V and J ends were trimmed by 2 bases and 2 bases, with 12 bases remaining between them. This CDR3 is 15 amino acids long. Germline loops: CDR1 GTSNPN, CDR2 SVGIG (reference sequence). CDR3 protein: CAWSPTGYTNEKLFF. In DNA form, the CDR3 reads TGTGCCTGGAGTCCAACAGGATACACTAATGAAAAACTGTTTTTT.

CDR3 DNA: TGTGCCACCAGCAGAGATCGGGCAGGGGGGTACCAAGAGACCCAGTACTTC. Its protein product is CATSRDRAGGYQETQYF. V and J are TRBV15 and TRBJ2-5; weak D call: TRBD1 (7 bases). The germline V gene encodes CDR1 LNHNV and CDR2 YYDKDF (reference sequence). The CDR3 length is 17 residues. Trimming took 0 bases from V and 0 from J, leaving 14 bases between them.

V usage is TRBV30 and J usage is TRBJ2-1; 9 bases line up with TRBD2. Germline V lookup: CDR1 GTSNPN, CDR2 SVGIG (reference sequence). The CDR3 is 15 residues long. With 3 bases clipped from V and 0 bases from J, the junction kept 3 bases outside the gene matches. CDR3 nucleotides: TGTGCCTGGAGGGGACTAGCCGGCTCCTACAATGAGCAGTTCTTC. This sequence encodes CAWRGLAGSYNEQFF.

The chain joins TRBV4-3 to TRBJ2-7, with TRBD2 identical over 13 bases. The germline V gene has CDR1 LGHNA and CDR2 YSLEER. This CDR3 comprises 17 residues. The V segment lost 3 bases and the J segment 9 bases; nucleotides outside the gene matches: 14. The CDR3 nucleotides read TGCGCCAGCAGCCAGGGAGGACTAGCGGGGGCCTTAAGTGGGCAGTACTTC. It translates to CASSQGGLAGALSGQYF.

The V call is TRBV5-4, the J call TRBJ1-2; D unresolved. The germline V gene encodes CDR1 SGHNT and CDR2 YYREEE (reference sequence). The CDR3 covers 14 residues. Trimming took 0 bases from V and 7 from J, leaving 13 bases between them. The CDR3 region has the DNA TGTGCCAGCAGCTTGGAGGTAGCGGGGAGTGGCTACACCTTC. Translating gives CASSLEVAGSGYTF.

The chain joins TRBV2 to TRBJ1-4, with a weak D call TRBD1 (6 bases). Trimming stripped 7 bases from V and 0 bases from J, with 15 bases between. The germline gives CDR1 SNHLY, CDR2 FYNNEI. The CDR3 runs to 16 residues. The CDR3 DNA follows: TGTGCCAGCATGCGACGGACAGCATCAACTAATGAAAAACTGTTTTTT. As protein: CASMRRTASTNEKLFF. Looking up the rest from reference TRBV2 and TRBJ1-4 gives the full variable domain: EPEVTQTPSHQVTQMGQEVILRCVPISNHLYFYWYRQILGQKVEFLVSFYNNEISEKSEIFDDQFSVERPDGSNFTLKIRSTKLEDSAMYFCASMRRTASTNEKLFFGSGTQLSVL.